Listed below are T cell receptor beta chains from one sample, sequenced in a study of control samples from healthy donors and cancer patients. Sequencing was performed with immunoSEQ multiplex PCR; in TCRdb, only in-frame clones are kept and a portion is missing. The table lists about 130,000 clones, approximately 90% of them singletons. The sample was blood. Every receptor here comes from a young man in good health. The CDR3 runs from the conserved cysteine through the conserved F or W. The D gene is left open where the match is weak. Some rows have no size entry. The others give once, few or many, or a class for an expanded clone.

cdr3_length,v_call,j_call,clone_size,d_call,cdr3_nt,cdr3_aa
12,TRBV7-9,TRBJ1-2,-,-,TGTGCCAGCAGCTTAGCTCGATATGGCTACACCTTC,CASSLARYGYTF
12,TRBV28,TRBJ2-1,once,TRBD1,TGTGCCAGCACCGACAGGGGCAATGAGCAGTTCTTC,CASTDRGNEQFF
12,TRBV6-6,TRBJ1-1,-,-,TGTGCCAGCAGTCCAGGAAACACTGAAGCTTTCTTT,CASSPGNTEAFF
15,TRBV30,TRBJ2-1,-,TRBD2,TGTGCCTGGAGTTCTATAGCGGGAGGGTACAATGAGCAGTTCTTC,CAWSSIAGGYNEQFF
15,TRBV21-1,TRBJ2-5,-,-,TGTGCCAGCAGCGGAGGACAGGGGGCCGGGGAGACCCAGTACTTC,CASSGGQGAGETQYF
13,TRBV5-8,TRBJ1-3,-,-,TGTGCCAGCACCACGGACATGGGAAACACCATATATTTT,CASTTDMGNTIYF
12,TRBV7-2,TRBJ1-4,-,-,TGTGCCAGCAGCTCCGACAGGACAAAACTGTTTTTT,CASSSDRTKLFF
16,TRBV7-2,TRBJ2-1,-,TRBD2,TGTGCCAGCAGCTTAGATGCTAGCGGGAGACTCAATGAGCAGTTCTTC,CASSLDASGRLNEQFF
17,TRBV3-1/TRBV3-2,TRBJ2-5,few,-,TGTGCCAGCAGCCAAGAATCCCAGTCGTGGAGCCAAGAGACCCAGTACTTC,CASSQESQSWSQETQYF
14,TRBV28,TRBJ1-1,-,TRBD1,TGTGCCAGCAGTACCAGACAGGGGAACACTGAAGCTTTCTTT,CASSTRQGNTEAFF
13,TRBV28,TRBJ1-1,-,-,TGTGCCAGCAGCAGGAGGGGAGACACTGAAGCTTTCTTT,CASSRRGDTEAFF
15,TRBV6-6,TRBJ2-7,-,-,TGTGCCAGCAGACCTTCCTATCCAGGGACCTACGAGCAGTACTTC,CASRPSYPGTYEQYF
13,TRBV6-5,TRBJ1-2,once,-,TGTGCCAGTACCGAGGGGCAGGTCTATGGCTACACCTTC,CASTEGQVYGYTF
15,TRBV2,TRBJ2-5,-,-,TGTGCCAGCAGTGGACACGGGGGCAATGAAGAGACCCAGTACTTC,CASSGHGGNEETQYF
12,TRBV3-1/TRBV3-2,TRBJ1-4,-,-,TGTGCCAGCAGCCAACAGAGTGAAAAACTGTTTTTT,CASSQQSEKLFF
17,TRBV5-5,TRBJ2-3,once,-,TGTGCCAGCAGCTTGGATGTAGGGGGGGCCGCCACAGATACGCAGTATTTT,CASSLDVGGAATDTQYF
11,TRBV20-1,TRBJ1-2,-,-,TGCAGTGCTAGCCAAGCTCAGGGCTACACCTTC,CSASQAQGYTF
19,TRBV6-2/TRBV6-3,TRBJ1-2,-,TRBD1,TGTGCCAGCAGTTACGATTACGCCGGGACAGGGGCCACCAACTATGGCTACACCTTC,CASSYDYAGTGATNYGYTF
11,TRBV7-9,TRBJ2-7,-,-,TGTGCCAGCAGCGAGACCTCCGAGCAGTACTTC,CASSETSEQYF
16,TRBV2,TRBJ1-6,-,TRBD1,TGTGCCAGCAGTGAAGCGGCGGGACAGGGAGGTTCACCCCTCCACTTT,CASSEAAGQGGSPLHF
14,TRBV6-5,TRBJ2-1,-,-,TGTGCCAGCGGAGAACCGGGACGGAGCAATGAGCAGTTCTTC,CASGEPGRSNEQFF
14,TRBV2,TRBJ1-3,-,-,TGTGCCAGCAGCTTTCAGGGGACTGGAAACACCATATATTTT,CASSFQGTGNTIYF
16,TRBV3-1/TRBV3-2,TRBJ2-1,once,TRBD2,TGTGCCAGCAGCCAAGATCCGGGCGGGAGGGTAAGTGAGCAGTTCTTC,CASSQDPGGRVSEQFF
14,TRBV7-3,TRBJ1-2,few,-,TGTGCCAGCAGTTTTAAACAGGGCGGCTATGGCTACACCTTC,CASSFKQGGYGYTF
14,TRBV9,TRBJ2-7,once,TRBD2,TGTGCCAGCAGCGCTAGCGGGGGGTCCTACGAGCAGTACTTC,CASSASGGSYEQYF
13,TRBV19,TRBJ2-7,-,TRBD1,TGTGCCAGGCCGGGACAGGGGGCCTACGAGCAGTACTTC,CARPGQGAYEQYF
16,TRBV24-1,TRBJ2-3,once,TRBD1,TGTGCCACCAGCCCATCGCCGGGACAGGGTACAGATACGCAGTATTTT,CATSPSPGQGTDTQYF
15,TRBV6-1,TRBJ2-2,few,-,TGTGCCAGCAGTGAAGGAAATAGCCCCACCGGGGAGCTGTTTTTT,CASSEGNSPTGELFF
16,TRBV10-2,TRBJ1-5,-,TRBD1,TGCGCCAGCTCGGTGGGGACAGGGGTTGGGGATCAGCCCCAGCATTTT,CASSVGTGVGDQPQHF
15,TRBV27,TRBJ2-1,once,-,TGTGCCAGCAGTTTCGAGGGGGCGGGATACAATGAGCAGTTCTTC,CASSFEGAGYNEQFF
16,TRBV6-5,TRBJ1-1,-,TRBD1,TGTGCCAGCAGTTGGACAGGCCTTTCAGGGGGCACTGAAGCTTTCTTT,CASSWTGLSGGTEAFF
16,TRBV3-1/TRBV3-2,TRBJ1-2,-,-,TGTGCCAGCAGCCATCCGGGAAGCTGGGAACCCTATGGCTACACCTTC,CASSHPGSWEPYGYTF